This TCR beta chain was sequenced in a study of blood T cells in healthy people across ages. A J-beta primer mix and a sample-barcoded 5' primer were used in a second PCR of roughly 6 to 12 cycles. Each CDR3 protein is one row after TCRdb ran MiXCR on the 5' RACE reads. The repertoire holds 1.5 million to 2 million distinct CDR3 sequences, with approximately 30% as singletons. This CDR3 is built from 15 residues. The V gene end was trimmed by 5 bases and the J gene end by 6 bases; junction bases not matched to a gene: 7. In germline, CDR1 is SGHRS, CDR2 YFSETQ. This receptor was taken from a young woman in good health. Specimen: blood. The chain has TRBV5-1 and TRBJ2-2; TRBD2 matches 10 bases. The DNA of the CDR3 is TGCGCCAGCAGTCTAGCGGGAGTTGGATCCGGGGAGCTGTTTTTT. Its protein product is CASSLAGVGSGELFF.